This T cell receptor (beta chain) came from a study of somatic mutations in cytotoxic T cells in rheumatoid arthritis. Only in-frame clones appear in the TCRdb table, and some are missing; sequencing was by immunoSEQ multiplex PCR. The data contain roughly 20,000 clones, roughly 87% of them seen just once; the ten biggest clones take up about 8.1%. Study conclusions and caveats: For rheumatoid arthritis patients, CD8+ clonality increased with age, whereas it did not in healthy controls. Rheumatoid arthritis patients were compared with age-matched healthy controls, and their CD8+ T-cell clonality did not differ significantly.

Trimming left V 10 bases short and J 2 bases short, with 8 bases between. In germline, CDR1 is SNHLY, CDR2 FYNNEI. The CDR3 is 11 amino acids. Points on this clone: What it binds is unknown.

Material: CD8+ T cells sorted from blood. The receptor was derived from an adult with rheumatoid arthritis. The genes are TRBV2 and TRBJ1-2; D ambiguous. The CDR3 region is CATMGNYGYTF. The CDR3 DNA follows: TGTGCCACCATGGGAAACTATGGCTACACCTTC.